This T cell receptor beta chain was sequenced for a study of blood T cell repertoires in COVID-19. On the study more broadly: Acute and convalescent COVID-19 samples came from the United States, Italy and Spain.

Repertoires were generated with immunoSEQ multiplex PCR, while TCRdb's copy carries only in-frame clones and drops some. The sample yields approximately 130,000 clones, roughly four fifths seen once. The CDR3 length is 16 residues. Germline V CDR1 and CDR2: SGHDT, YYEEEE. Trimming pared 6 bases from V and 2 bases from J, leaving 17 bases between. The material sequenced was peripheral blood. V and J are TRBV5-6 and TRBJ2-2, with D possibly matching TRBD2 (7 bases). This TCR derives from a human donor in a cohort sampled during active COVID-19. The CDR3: CASTAGDTQNTGELFF. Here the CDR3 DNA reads TGTGCCAGCACCGCGGGGGACACCCAAAACACCGGGGAGCTGTTTTTT.